This T cell receptor (beta chain) was identified during a study of beta chain features in type 1 diabetes. Overall study findings and caveats: cDNA-based reads could over-represent cells with high TCR expression. VDJ junctions in type 1 diabetes patients carried more deletions and fewer insertions.

The isolated RNA, all of it, was reverse transcribed, so expressed TCRB transcripts were what got sequenced. TCRdb's table, derived via immunoSEQ multiplex PCR, lists solely in-frame clones and lacks some. The sample contains roughly 250,000 clones, over 7.5% of which appear only once. The CDR3 loop spans 14 amino acids. V was trimmed by 1 base and J by 5 bases, leaving 12 bases between them. CDR1 and CDR2 (germline): MNHNS, SASEGT. This clone occurred a few times. The antigen remains undetermined. Only one heparinised blood draw was taken per donor, and its volume averaged around 100 mL. Every sorted population was more than 98% pure.

This clonotype originated in a woman aged 18-29 years in good health. What was sequenced was naive CD4+ T cells from blood. The chain has TRBV6-1 and TRBJ2-7; TRBD1 is a possible D gene (6 bases). In DNA, the CDR3 is TGTGCCAGCAGTGAAGATGGCAGGGGCCACGAGCAGTACTTC. The encoded protein is CASSEDGRGHEQYF.